A single sample is the source of the 27 T cell receptor beta chains below, sequenced in a study of blood T cell repertoires in COVID-19. Sequencing was performed with immunoSEQ multiplex PCR; in TCRdb, only in-frame clones are kept and a portion is missing. The sample yields tens of thousands of clones, around 85% seen once. Source material: peripheral blood. Every receptor here comes from a human donor in a cohort sampled during active COVID-19.

The chain combines TRBV7-6 with TRBJ2-1; 9 nucleotides match TRBD2. The CDR3 extends over 19 amino acids. V lost 4 bases, J lost 0 bases, and 13 bases stayed unmatched. From germline, CDR1 is SGHVS and CDR2 FNYEAQ. CDR3 residues: CASSSSRLAALSSYNEQFF. The CDR3 DNA reads TGTGCCAGCAGCTCCAGTAGACTAGCGGCGCTGAGCTCCTACAATGAGCAGTTCTTC.

The V call is TRBV6-5, the J call TRBJ2-7, with unresolved D. V lost 6 bases, J lost 1 base, and 4 bases lay in between. This CDR3 spans 11 amino acids. Per the germline V gene, CDR1 is MNHEY and CDR2 is SVGAGI. CDR3 loop: CASSQSYEQYF. The CDR3 DNA reads TGTGCCAGCAGCCAATCCTACGAGCAGTACTTC.

The chain has TRBV29-1 and TRBJ2-7, with 7 positions matching TRBD2. The CDR3 covers 12 residues. Germline V CDR1 and CDR2: SQVTM, ANQGSEA. Here the CDR3 reads CGAGSGGYEQYF. CDR3 coding DNA: TGCGGAGCAGGGTCGGGAGGATACGAGCAGTACTTC.

The V and J genes are TRBV9 and TRBJ2-7, with 7 positions matching TRBD2. Germline assignment: CDR1 SGDLS and CDR2 YYNGEE. This CDR3 has 15 amino acids. After removal of 4 bases from V and 3 bases from J, the junction contained 10 bases not matched to a gene. This chain's CDR3 is CASSSRQSGNYEQYF. CDR3 DNA sequence: TGTGCCAGCAGCTCCCGGCAGAGCGGGAACTACGAGCAGTACTTC.

This chain uses TRBV4-2 with TRBJ2-7; the match to TRBD1 covers 7 bases. Germline V gene sequence: CDR1 LGHNA, CDR2 YNFKEQ. The CDR3 runs 14 residues. V shed 1 base and J 4 bases; nucleotides not matched to a gene: 4. CDR3 sequence: CASSQGTGFYEQYF. The CDR3 coding sequence is TGTGCCAGCAGCCAAGGGACAGGTTTTTACGAGCAGTACTTC.

This CDR3 reads CASTPGVGNQPQHF. In DNA form, the CDR3 reads TGTGCCAGCACTCCGGGGGTCGGCAATCAGCCCCAGCATTTT. The chain uses TRBV28 and TRBJ1-5; D is possibly TRBD1 (5 bases). The V and J ends lost 7 bases and 2 bases respectively, with 12 bases between them. Per germline, CDR1 MDHEN and CDR2 SYDVKM. The CDR3 covers 14 residues.

The V call is TRBV6-5, the J call TRBJ2-1; TRBD2 aligns across 9 bases. Looked up from germline, CDR1 is MNHEY and CDR2 is SVGAGI. V shed 0 bases and J 9 bases; nucleotides not matched to a gene: 9. The length of the CDR3 is 16 residues. The CDR3, as DNA: TGTGCCAGCAGTTACTCGAAGGCGGGAGGGCCGGGTGAGCAGTTCTTC. It specifies CASSYSKAGGPGEQFF.

The chain employs TRBV9 and TRBJ2-3; 11 bases align to TRBD2. Germline V lookup: CDR1 SGDLS, CDR2 YYNGEE. V was pared by 0 bases and J by 6 bases, with 3 bases of the junction left unmatched. The CDR3 covers 15 residues. CDR3 sequence reads: CASSVVAGGIDTQYF. The CDR3 DNA sequence: TGTGCCAGCAGCGTAGTAGCGGGAGGGATCGATACGCAGTATTTT.

This clone was counted once. The rearrangement uses TRBV5-1 and TRBJ2-3; TRBD2 aligns across 9 bases. The CDR3 is 15 amino acids. CDR1 is SGHRS, CDR2 YFSETQ, per germline. Trimming removed 5 bases from V and 6 bases from J; junction bases left unmatched: 10. CDR3 amino acids: CASSLGAGGSDTQYF. The CDR3 DNA sequence: TGCGCCAGCAGTCTCGGAGCGGGGGGCTCGGATACGCAGTATTTT.

The chain links TRBV3-1 (or the pseudogene TRBV3-2) to TRBJ2-1; the D gene is possibly TRBD2 (5 bases). This CDR3 region has 13 residues. Germline CDR1 and CDR2: LGHDT and YNNKEL (reference sequence). Trimming took 0 bases from V and 10 from J, leaving 10 bases between them. The CDR3 DNA sequence: TGTGCCAGCAGCCAAGATCGTCGAGGGGAGCAGTTCTTC. This translates into CASSQDRRGEQFF.

The rearrangement joins TRBV5-8 to TRBJ2-5, with 14 bases identical to TRBD2. Germline V gives CDR1 SGHTS, CDR2 YDEGEE. Germline trimming cut 3 bases from V and 5 bases from J; bases unmatched to any gene: 6. CDR3 size: 16 residues. The CDR3 DNA follows: TGTGCCAGCAGCTCCGGGACTAGCGGGAGAGTGGAGACCCAGTACTTC. Protein sequence: CASSSGTSGRVETQYF.

The chain joins TRBV7-9 to TRBJ2-5, with D perhaps TRBD1 (5 bases). The germline V gene encodes CDR1 SEHNR and CDR2 FQNEAQ (reference sequence). The CDR3 has 14 residues. Trimming shortened V by 3 bases and J by 0 bases, and 8 bases separated the two germline ends. The CDR3 sequence: CASSLTDDQETQYF. The CDR3 coding sequence is TGTGCCAGCAGCTTGACAGATGACCAAGAGACCCAGTACTTC.

The chain links TRBV18 to TRBJ2-2; D is ambiguous. The V gene lost 2 bases and the J gene lost 7 bases, with 11 bases spanning the gap. The CDR3 loop spans 14 amino acids. From germline, CDR1 is KGHSH and CDR2 LQKENI. The CDR3 spells CASSPELDSGELFF. In DNA, the CDR3 is TGTGCCAGCTCACCAGAGCTAGATAGCGGGGAGCTGTTTTTT.

This rearrangement joins TRBV7-2 to TRBJ2-2; D remains ambiguous. The germline V gene encodes CDR1 SGHTA and CDR2 FQGNSA. The CDR3 length is 15 residues. With 5 bases removed from V and 1 base from J, the gap between germline ends came to 11 bases. The CDR3 nucleotides are TGTGCCAGCAGCCCAAACGCGCTGAACACCGGGGAGCTGTTTTTT. This translates into CASSPNALNTGELFF.

The gene calls are TRBV24-1 and TRBJ1-5, with D unresolved. The CDR3 runs 14 residues. The germline CDR1 and CDR2 sequences are KGHDR and SFDVKD. V was trimmed by 9 bases and J by 2 bases, leaving 13 bases between them. The CDR3 DNA is TGTGCCACCGGTCCGGGGATGGGCAATCAGCCCCAGCATTTT. It translates to CATGPGMGNQPQHF.

V and J are TRBV18 and TRBJ2-7, with a weak D call TRBD1 (5 bases). The V end was cut by 3 bases, the J end by 5 bases, with 14 bases between. The germline V gene has CDR1 KGHSH and CDR2 LQKENI. The CDR3 is 14 amino acids. CDR3 nucleotide sequence: TGTGCCAGCTCACCCTTGGGGCAGGCCGACGAGCAGTACTTC. It yields the protein CASSPLGQADEQYF.

This chain joins TRBV4-1 and TRBJ1-2; TRBD1 aligns across 10 bases. V was pared by 4 bases and J by 2 bases, with 7 bases of the junction left unmatched. This CDR3 contains 16 residues. Germline CDR1 and CDR2: MGHRA and YSYEKL. CDR3 sequence reads: CASSLPTGGLNYGYTF. The CDR3 DNA follows: TGCGCCAGCAGCCTCCCGACAGGGGGCTTAAACTATGGCTACACCTTC.

The V call is TRBV3-1 (or the pseudogene TRBV3-2), the J call TRBJ2-7; a weak D match, TRBD2 (7 bases). CDR3 length equals 15 residues. Germline CDR1 is LGHDT and CDR2 is YNNKEL (reference sequence). The ends were cut back, 3 bases at V and 7 bases at J, with 19 bases in the middle. The DNA of the CDR3 is TGTGCCAGCAGCCAGGGAGGGGGGCGGTACGCTGAGCAGTACTTC. Its protein product is CASSQGGGRYAEQYF.

The chain joins TRBV11-3 to TRBJ1-6, with D unresolved. The germline V gene has CDR1 SGHNT and CDR2 YENEEA. The ends were cut back, 4 bases at V and 7 bases at J, with 14 bases in the middle. The CDR3 sequence is 15 residues long. The CDR3 DNA reads as TGTGCCAGCAGCTCTGGGAGGGCTGGGAATTCACCCCTCCACTTT. This encodes CASSSGRAGNSPLHF.

This clone was counted between two and nine times. This chain connects TRBV12-3 or TRBV12-4 to TRBJ2-1, with D perhaps matching TRBD2 (5 bases). Trimming stripped 5 bases from V and 6 bases from J, with 11 bases between. The CDR3 contains 13 residues. The CDR3 DNA reads as TGTGCCAGCAGTCCCACTAGGCTCAATGAGCAGTTCTTC. It encodes CASSPTRLNEQFF.

In this sample, this clone turned up many times. The chain has TRBV5-1 and TRBJ1-5, with D unclear. The CDR3 is 15 residues long. Germline V gene sequence: CDR1 SGHRS, CDR2 YFSETQ. Trimming removed 0 bases at V and 2 bases at J, with 9 bases between. The CDR3 DNA reads TGCGCCAGCAGCTTGGGAGATTTTGGCAATCAGCCCCAGCATTTT. Its translation: CASSLGDFGNQPQHF.

V and J are TRBV28 and TRBJ1-1; TRBD1 agrees at 11 bases. Germline V gene lookup returns CDR1 MDHEN and CDR2 SYDVKM. After removal of 5 bases from V and 2 bases from J, the junction contained 4 bases not matched to a gene. This CDR3 contains 15 residues. The CDR3 region has the DNA TGTGCCAGCAGTCCCGGGACAGGGGGAAACACTGAAGCTTTCTTT. Its protein product is CASSPGTGGNTEAFF.

A word on this clone: Distinct nucleotide sequences in the sample also encode this CDR3. The chain combines TRBV5-1 with TRBJ2-2, with TRBD2 identical over 12 bases. The V and J ends lost 2 bases and 4 bases, in that order; junction bases with no gene match: 3. The germline gives CDR1 SGHRS, CDR2 YFSETQ. This CDR3 comprises 16 residues. DNA for the CDR3: TGCGCCAGCAGCTTACTAGCGGGAGGTCCCACCGGGGAGCTGTTTTTT. Amino acids: CASSLLAGGPTGELFF.

The chain combines TRBV4-3 with TRBJ2-7; TRBD2 matches at 7 bases. Germline V gene sequence: CDR1 LGHNA, CDR2 YSLEER. The CDR3 spans 18 residues. V trimming: 4 bases; J trimming: 1 base; junction bases outside the gene matches: 16. The CDR3 bases are TGCGCCAGCAGCCCCTCTCCTTGGGGGGGATATAGGTCCTACGAGCAGTACTTC. This encodes CASSPSPWGGYRSYEQYF.

This rearrangement joins TRBV3-1 (or the pseudogene TRBV3-2) to TRBJ1-3, with D perhaps matching TRBD1 (5 bases). The germline V and J ends were trimmed by 1 base and 8 bases, with 15 bases remaining between them. CDR3 length equals 15 residues. Per germline, CDR1 LGHDT and CDR2 YNNKEL (reference sequence). For the CDR3, the DNA is TGTGCCAGCAGCCAAGGGAGGGGCGCAGGATACACCATATATTTT. This sequence encodes CASSQGRGAGYTIYF.

This sequence joins TRBV25-1 and TRBJ1-3, with 7 positions matching TRBD1. The V segment lost 6 bases and the J segment 3 bases; nucleotides outside the gene matches: 14. CDR3 size: 17 residues. Germline V gene sequence: CDR1 MGHDK, CDR2 SYGVNS. The CDR3 DNA reads TGTGCCAGCAGGGGCCTTGGGACAGACGGGGATGGAAACACCATATATTTT. Its translation is CASRGLGTDGDGNTIYF.

The chain joins TRBV6-6 to TRBJ2-7, with 8 bases that match TRBD1. CDR3 length: 14 residues. Germline V gene lookup returns CDR1 MNHNY and CDR2 SVGAGI (reference sequence). Unmatched junction bases numbered 2, after V lost 1 base and J lost 3 bases. The chain's CDR3 is CASSYFGQGYEQYF. CDR3 nucleotides: TGTGCCAGCAGTTACTTTGGACAGGGCTACGAGCAGTACTTC.